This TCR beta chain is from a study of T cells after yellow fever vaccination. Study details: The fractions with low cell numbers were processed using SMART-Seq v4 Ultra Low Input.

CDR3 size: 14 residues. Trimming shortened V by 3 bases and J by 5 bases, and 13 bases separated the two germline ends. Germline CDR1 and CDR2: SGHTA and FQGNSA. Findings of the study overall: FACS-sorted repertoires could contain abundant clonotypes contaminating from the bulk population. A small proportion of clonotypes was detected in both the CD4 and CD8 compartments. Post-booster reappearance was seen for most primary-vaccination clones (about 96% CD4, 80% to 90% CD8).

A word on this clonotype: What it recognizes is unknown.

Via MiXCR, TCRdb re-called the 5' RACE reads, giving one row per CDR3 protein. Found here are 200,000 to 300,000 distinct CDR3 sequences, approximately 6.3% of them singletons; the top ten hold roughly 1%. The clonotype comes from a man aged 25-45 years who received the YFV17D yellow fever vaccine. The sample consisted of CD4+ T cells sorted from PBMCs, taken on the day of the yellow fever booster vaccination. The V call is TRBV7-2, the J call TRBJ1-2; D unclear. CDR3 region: CASSFKEQEYGYTF. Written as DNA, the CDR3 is TGTGCCAGCAGCTTTAAGGAGCAAGAATATGGCTACACCTTC.